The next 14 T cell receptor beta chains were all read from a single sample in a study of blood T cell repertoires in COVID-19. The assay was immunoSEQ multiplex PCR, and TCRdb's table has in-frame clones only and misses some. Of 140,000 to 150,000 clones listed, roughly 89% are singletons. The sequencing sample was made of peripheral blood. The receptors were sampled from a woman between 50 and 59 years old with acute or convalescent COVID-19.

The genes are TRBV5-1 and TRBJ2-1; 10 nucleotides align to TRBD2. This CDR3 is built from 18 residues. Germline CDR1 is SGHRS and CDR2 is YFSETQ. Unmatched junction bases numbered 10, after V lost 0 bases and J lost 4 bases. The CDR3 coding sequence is TGCGCCAGCAGCTTGGCCCCTAGCGGGAGAGGGGGTTACAATGAGCAGTTCTTC. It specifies CASSLAPSGRGGYNEQFF.

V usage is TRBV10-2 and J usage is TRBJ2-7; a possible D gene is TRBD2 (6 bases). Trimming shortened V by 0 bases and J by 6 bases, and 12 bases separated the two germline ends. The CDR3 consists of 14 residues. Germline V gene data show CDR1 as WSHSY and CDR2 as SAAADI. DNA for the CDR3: TGCGCCAGCAGTGAGTCAGGAGGGCCCGTCGAGCAGTACTTC. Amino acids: CASSESGGPVEQYF.

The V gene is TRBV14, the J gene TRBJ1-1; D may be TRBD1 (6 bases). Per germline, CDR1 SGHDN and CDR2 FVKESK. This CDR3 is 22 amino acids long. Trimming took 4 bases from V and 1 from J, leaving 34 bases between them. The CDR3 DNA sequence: TGTGCCAGCAGCCCCGGAGAGGATGAGGGGAAGGGGGAGTGGACTTGGAACACTGAAGCTTTCTTT. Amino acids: CASSPGEDEGKGEWTWNTEAFF. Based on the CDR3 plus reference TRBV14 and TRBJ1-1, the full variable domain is EAGVTQFPSHSVIEKGQTVTLRCDPISGHDNLYWYRRVMGKEIKFLLHFVKESKQDESGMPNNRFLAERTGGTYSTLKVQPAELEDSGVYFCASSPGEDEGKGEWTWNTEAFFGQGTRLTVV.

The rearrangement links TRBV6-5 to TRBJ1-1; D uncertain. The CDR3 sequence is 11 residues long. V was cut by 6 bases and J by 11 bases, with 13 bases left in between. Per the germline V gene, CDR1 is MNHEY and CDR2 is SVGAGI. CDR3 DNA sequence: TGTGCCAGCAGCACCCTTCTAGGCGCTTTCTTT. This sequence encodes CASSTLLGAFF.

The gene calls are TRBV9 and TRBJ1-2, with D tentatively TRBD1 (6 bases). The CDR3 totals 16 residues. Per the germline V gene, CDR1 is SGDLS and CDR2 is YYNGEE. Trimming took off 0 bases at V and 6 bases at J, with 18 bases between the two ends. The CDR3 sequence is CASSVELRGTTNGYTF. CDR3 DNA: TGTGCCAGCAGCGTAGAACTGAGGGGGACGACGAATGGCTACACCTTC.

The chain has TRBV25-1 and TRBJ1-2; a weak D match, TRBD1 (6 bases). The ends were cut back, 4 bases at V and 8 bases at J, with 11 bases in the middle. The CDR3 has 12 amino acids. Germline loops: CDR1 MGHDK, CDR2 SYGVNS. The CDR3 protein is CASSVTGRGYTF. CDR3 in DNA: TGTGCCAGCAGTGTCACAGGGCGAGGCTACACCTTC.

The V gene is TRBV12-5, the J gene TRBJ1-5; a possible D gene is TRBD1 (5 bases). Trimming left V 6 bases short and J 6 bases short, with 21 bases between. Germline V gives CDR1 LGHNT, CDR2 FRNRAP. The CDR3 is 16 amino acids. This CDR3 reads CASGPQRGGYSQPQHF. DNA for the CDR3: TGTGCTAGTGGCCCCCAACGGGGGGGATACAGTCAGCCCCAGCATTTT.

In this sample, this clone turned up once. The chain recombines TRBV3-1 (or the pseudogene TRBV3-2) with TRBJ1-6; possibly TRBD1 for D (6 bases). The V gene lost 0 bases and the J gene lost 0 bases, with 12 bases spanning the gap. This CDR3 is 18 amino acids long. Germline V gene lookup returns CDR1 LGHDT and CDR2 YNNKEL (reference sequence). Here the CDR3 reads CASSQERQASSYNSPLHF. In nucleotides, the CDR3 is TGTGCCAGCAGCCAAGAGCGACAGGCCAGCTCCTATAATTCACCCCTCCACTTT.

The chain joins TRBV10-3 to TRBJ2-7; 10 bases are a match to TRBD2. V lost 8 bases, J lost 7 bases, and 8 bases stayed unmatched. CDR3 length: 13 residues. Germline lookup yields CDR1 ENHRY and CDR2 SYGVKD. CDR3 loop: CAIGGTSVREQYF. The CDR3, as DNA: TGTGCCATCGGTGGGACTAGCGTTAGGGAGCAGTACTTC.

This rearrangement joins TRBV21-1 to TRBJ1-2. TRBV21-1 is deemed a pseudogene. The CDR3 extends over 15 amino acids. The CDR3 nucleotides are TGTGCCAGCAGCAAAGGAGGAACGTCTAACTATGGCTACACCTTC. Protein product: CASSKGGTSNYGYTF.

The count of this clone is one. DNA for the CDR3: TGTGCCAGCAGTGGAGGCAGAATCATGAACACTGAAGCTTTCTTT. Protein: CASSGGRIMNTEAFF. The rearrangement links TRBV2 to TRBJ1-1; D call uncertain. This CDR3 is built from 15 residues. CDR1 is SNHLY and CDR2 is FYNNEI in the germline V gene. With 4 bases removed from V and 0 bases from J, the gap between germline ends came to 12 bases.

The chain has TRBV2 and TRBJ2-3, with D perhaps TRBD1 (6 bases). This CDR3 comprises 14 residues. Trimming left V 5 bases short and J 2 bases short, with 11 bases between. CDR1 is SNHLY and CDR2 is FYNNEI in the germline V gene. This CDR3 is CASSYRVLTDTQYF. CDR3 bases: TGTGCCAGCAGTTACAGGGTCCTCACAGATACGCAGTATTTT.

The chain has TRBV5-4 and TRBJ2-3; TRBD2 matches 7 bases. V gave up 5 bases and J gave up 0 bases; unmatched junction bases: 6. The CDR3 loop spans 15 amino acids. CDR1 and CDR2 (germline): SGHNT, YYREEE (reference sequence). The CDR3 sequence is CASSRTSASTDTQYF. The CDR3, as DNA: TGTGCCAGCAGTCGAACTAGCGCTAGCACAGATACGCAGTATTTT.

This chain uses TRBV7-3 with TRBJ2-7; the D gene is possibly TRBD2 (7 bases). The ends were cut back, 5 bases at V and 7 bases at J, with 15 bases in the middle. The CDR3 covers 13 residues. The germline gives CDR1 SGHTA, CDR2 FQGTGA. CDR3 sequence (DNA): TGTGCCAGCAGCCGGGGGGCTACAGAAGAGCAGTACTTC. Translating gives CASSRGATEEQYF.